This entry is about one T cell receptor (beta chain). The ends lost 2 bases at V and 1 base at J; junction bases unmatched: 2. The CDR3 totals 15 residues. Germline loops: CDR1 KGHDR, CDR2 SFDVKD. As handled by the study authors: Amplification of reference gene primers provided the estimated nucleated cell counts. Repertoires were generated with immunoSEQ multiplex PCR, while TCRdb's copy carries only in-frame clones and drops some. The D gene and trimming were derived from the DNA, and the V and J assignments and clone size from that table. The sample has 220,000 or so clones; 80% to 95% are singletons. The data derive from a study of blood T cell repertoires in COVID-19.

The specimen was peripheral blood. This rearrangement joins TRBV24-1 to TRBJ1-2; 8 bases are shared with TRBD1. The clonotype comes from a man aged 55 to 70 with COVID-19, enrolled during active disease. The CDR3 region has the DNA TGTGCCACCAGTGATTGGGACAGGCTTAACTATGGCTACACCTTC. It translates to CATSDWDRLNYGYTF.